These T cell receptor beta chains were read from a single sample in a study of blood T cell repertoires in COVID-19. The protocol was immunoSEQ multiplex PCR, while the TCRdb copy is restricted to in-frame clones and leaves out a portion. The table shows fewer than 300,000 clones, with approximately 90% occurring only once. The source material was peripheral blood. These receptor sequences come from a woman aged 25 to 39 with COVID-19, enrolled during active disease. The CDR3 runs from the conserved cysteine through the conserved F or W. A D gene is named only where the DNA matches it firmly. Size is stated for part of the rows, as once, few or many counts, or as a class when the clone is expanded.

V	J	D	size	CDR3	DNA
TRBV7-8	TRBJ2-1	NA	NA	CASSLVVPSGNNEQFF	TGTGCCAGCAGCTTAGTGGTCCCGTCGGGGAATAATGAGCAGTTCTTC
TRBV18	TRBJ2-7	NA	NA	CASSQGRGAVEQYF	TGTGCCAGCTCTCAAGGACGGGGGGCGGTCGAGCAGTACTTC
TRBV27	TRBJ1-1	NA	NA	CASNYRVGTEAFF	TGTGCCAGTAACTACAGGGTCGGCACTGAAGCTTTCTTT
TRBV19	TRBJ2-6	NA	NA	CASTQGWTGANVLTF	TGTGCCAGTACCCAGGGGTGGACGGGGGCCAACGTCCTGACTTTC
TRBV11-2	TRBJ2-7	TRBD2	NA	CASSLDLVGGRVYGQYF	TGTGCCAGCAGCTTAGATCTCGTAGGCGGGAGGGTGTACGGGCAGTACTTC
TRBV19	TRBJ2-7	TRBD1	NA	CASSMFLQGTATYEQYF	TGTGCCAGTAGTATGTTCTTACAAGGGACAGCAACCTACGAGCAGTACTTC
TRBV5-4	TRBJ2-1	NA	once	CASSLGGVDEQFF	TGTGCCAGCAGCTTGGGGGGGGTCGATGAGCAGTTCTTC
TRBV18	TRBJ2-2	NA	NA	CASSPTQGNTGELFF	TGTGCCAGCTCACCAACACAGGGGAACACCGGGGAGCTGTTTTTT
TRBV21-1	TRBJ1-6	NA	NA	CASSLRTRSLPNSPLHF	TGTGCCAGCAGCCTAAGGACAAGAAGCCTCCCAAATTCACCCCTCCACTTT
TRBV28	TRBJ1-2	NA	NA	CASSLGRLIGYTF	TGTGCCAGCAGTTTGGGCCGCCTTATTGGCTACACCTTC